This is a list of T cell receptor beta chains from one sample in a study of blood T cell repertoires in COVID-19. Repertoires were generated with immunoSEQ multiplex PCR, while TCRdb's copy carries only in-frame clones and drops some. The sample holds roughly 290,000 clones; approximately 92% are singletons and the top ten take 6.5% to 8%. The sequenced sample was peripheral blood. Receptors were obtained from a woman in her 30s with COVID-19, enrolled during active disease. Both conserved end residues are part of each CDR3. D genes are given only for firm matches. Clone sizes are given selectively: once, few, many, or a class where the clone is expanded.

clone_size	d_call	v_call	j_call	cdr3_aa	cdr3_nt
NA	NA	TRBV20-1	TRBJ2-5	CSARLAETQYF	TGCAGTGCTAGACTAGCGGAGACCCAGTACTTC
few	NA	TRBV14	TRBJ2-3	CASSHGLALPDTQYF	TGTGCCAGCAGCCATGGGCTAGCGCTGCCAGATACGCAGTATTTT
NA	NA	TRBV9	TRBJ2-3	CASSVVQDTQYF	TGTGCCAGCAGCGTAGTACAGGATACGCAGTATTTT
NA	NA	TRBV15	TRBJ2-1	CATSPLGGELSYNEQFF	TGTGCCACCAGCCCTTTGGGGGGAGAGCTCTCCTACAATGAGCAGTTCTTC
once	TRBD2	TRBV11-2	TRBJ2-7	CASSLDVELAGGKLRGEQYF	TGTGCCAGCAGCTTAGATGTAGAACTAGCGGGAGGAAAGTTAAGAGGCGAGCAGTACTTC
NA	NA	TRBV2	TRBJ2-6	CASSGQISSGANVLTF	TGTGCCAGCAGCGGACAGATAAGCTCTGGGGCCAACGTCCTGACTTTC
NA	TRBD2	TRBV6-5	TRBJ2-7	CAIRLAVLSYEQYF	TGTGCCATCAGGCTAGCGGTCCTTTCCTACGAGCAGTACTTC
NA	TRBD2	TRBV29-1	TRBJ2-7	CSGRLAPSYEQYF	TGCAGCGGTCGACTAGCCCCCTCCTACGAGCAGTACTTC
NA	NA	TRBV6-2/TRBV6-3	TRBJ2-7	CASSYPFQGSGEQYF	TGTGCCAGCAGTTACCCGTTTCAGGGTTCCGGCGAGCAGTACTTC
NA	TRBD2	TRBV10-1	TRBJ2-3	CASSERAGYTDTQYF	TGCGCCAGCAGTGAGAGAGCGGGGTACACAGATACGCAGTATTTT
NA	TRBD2	TRBV29-1	TRBJ2-3	CSALGLAGTDTQYF	TGCAGCGCTTTAGGACTAGCGGGTACAGATACGCAGTATTTT
NA	NA	TRBV25-1	TRBJ1-5	CASSDSRAGANQPQHF	TGTGCCAGCAGTGACTCTCGCGCAGGCGCCAATCAGCCCCAGCATTTT
NA	TRBD1	TRBV5-4	TRBJ2-6	CATLDRGSGANVLTF	TGTGCCACGCTGGACAGGGGCTCTGGGGCCAACGTCCTGACTTTC
NA	TRBD2	TRBV27	TRBJ2-3	CASRGLAGVPDTQYF	TGTGCCAGCAGGGGACTAGCGGGAGTCCCAGATACGCAGTATTTT
once	NA	TRBV7-2	TRBJ1-4	CASSPSSRANEKLFF	TGTGCCAGCAGCCCGAGTTCTCGGGCTAATGAAAAACTGTTTTTT
few	TRBD2	TRBV2	TRBJ2-3	CASSLLAATSTDTQYF	TGTGCCAGCAGCTTACTAGCGGCAACCTCCACAGATACGCAGTATTTT
NA	TRBD2	TRBV10-3	TRBJ2-5	CAISRLAGEEETQYF	TGTGCCATCAGCAGACTAGCGGGAGAGGAAGAGACCCAGTACTTC
NA	NA	TRBV7-2	TRBJ2-7	CASSAPGSYEQYF	TGTGCCAGCAGCGCCCCGGGGTCCTACGAGCAGTACTTC